This record covers a single T cell receptor beta chain. Its antigen remains unknown. This same CDR3 is encoded by further DNA sequences in the sample. With 0 bases removed from V and 5 bases from J, the gap between germline ends came to 8 bases. The CDR3 sequence is 14 residues long. Germline V gives CDR1 SGHTA, CDR2 FQGNSA. The data stem from a study of beta chain features in type 1 diabetes. Study observations and caveats: Moderate yet significant TCRB CDR3 shortening was seen in Type 1 diabetes patients in all four CD4+ subsets.

Sequenced material consisted of expressed TCRB transcripts (all of the isolated RNA was reverse transcribed). Clones were sequenced by immunoSEQ multiplex PCR, and TCRdb holds only the in-frame ones, with some missing. Here the sample spans 640,000 or so clones, roughly 13% being singletons. This clonotype was sampled from a man between 18 and 29 years old with type 1 diabetes. This chain joins TRBV7-2 and TRBJ1-5; D is ambiguous. The sequenced sample was naive CD4+ T cells from blood. This CDR3 is CASSLAGGDQPQHF. CDR3 sequence (DNA): TGTGCCAGCAGCTTAGCAGGCGGAGATCAGCCCCAGCATTTT.